This TCR beta chain was obtained from a study of T cell responses to AZD1222 COVID-19 vaccine. Study outcomes and limitations: All repertoire sampling was performed exclusively after the peak T cell response. Vaccination with two AZD1222 doses was followed by a rise in Spike-specific TCR breadth and depth. Regions 160-218 and 743-854 held dominance among vaccine-associated CD4 TCRs, which spanned spike.

V lost 4 bases and J 1 base, leaving 14 bases between the germline ends. Per germline, CDR1 SGHRS and CDR2 YFSETQ. The CDR3 sequence is 15 residues long. Method: immunoSEQ multiplex PCR; TCRdb's copy keeps in-frame clones and lacks some. In the table there are roughly 150,000 clones, over 85% of which are singletons. In regard to this clone: The antigen is not known.

This sample comprised peripheral blood, obtained on day 0 of AZD1222 vaccination. The chain links TRBV5-1 to TRBJ1-1; maybe TRBD1 (5 bases). The sequence was obtained from an adult in good health. The CDR3 nucleotides are TGCGCCAGCAGCGAGCCAGAGGGGCCGAACACTGAAGCTTTCTTT. Protein: CASSEPEGPNTEAFF.